This T cell receptor beta chain is from a study of blood T cell repertoires in COVID-19. Background on the study: The cDNA or gDNA used as material had been derived from T cells, B-cell-depleted T cells, or PBMCs.

In the authors' workflow: Amplification from reference gene primers served as the basis for estimated nucleated cell counts. Clones were sequenced by immunoSEQ multiplex PCR, and TCRdb holds only the in-frame ones, with some missing. V and J calls and clone size follow that table, whereas D and trimming were derived from the DNA. The profile shows 140,000 or so clones, roughly 90% of them singletons. Germline CDR1 is LGHNA and CDR2 is YNFKEQ. The CDR3 covers 15 residues. Between the trimmed V and J ends, which lost 0 bases and 3 bases, there was a span of 11 bases. Sequenced material: peripheral blood. The chain recombines TRBV4-2 with TRBJ1-1; no firm D call. This receptor was identified in a man between 65 and 85 years old with acute or convalescent COVID-19. The CDR3 loop is CASSQDPVRYTEAFF. CDR3 nucleotide sequence: TGTGCCAGCAGCCAAGACCCTGTGCGGTACACTGAAGCTTTCTTT.